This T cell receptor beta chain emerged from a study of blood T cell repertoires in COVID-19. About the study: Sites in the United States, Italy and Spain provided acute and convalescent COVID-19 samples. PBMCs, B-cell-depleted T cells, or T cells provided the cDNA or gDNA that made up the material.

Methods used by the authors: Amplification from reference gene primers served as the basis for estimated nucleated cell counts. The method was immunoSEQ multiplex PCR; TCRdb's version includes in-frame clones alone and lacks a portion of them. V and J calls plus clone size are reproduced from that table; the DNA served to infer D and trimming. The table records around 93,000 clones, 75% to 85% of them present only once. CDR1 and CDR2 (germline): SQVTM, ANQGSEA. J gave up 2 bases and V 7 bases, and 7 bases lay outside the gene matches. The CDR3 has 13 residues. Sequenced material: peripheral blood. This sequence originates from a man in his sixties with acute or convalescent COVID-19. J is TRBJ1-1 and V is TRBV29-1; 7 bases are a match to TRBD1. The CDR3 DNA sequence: TGCAGCGCCGAGACAGGGACTAACACTGAAGCTTTCTTT. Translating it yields CSAETGTNTEAFF. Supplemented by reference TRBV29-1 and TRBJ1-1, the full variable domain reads SAVISQKPSRDICQRGTSLTIQCQVDSQVTMMFWYRQQPGQSLTLIATANQGSEATYESGFVIDKFPISRPNLTFSTLTVSNMSPEDSSIYLCSAETGTNTEAFFGQGTRLTVV.